A selection of T cell receptor beta chains follows, all from one sample in a study of T cell changes during pregnancy in multiple sclerosis. Libraries were prepared by immunoSEQ multiplex PCR; TCRdb keeps only in-frame clonotypes and omits some of them. The sample lists about 40,000 clones, about 91% occurring once. Source: CD4+ T cells from peripheral blood mononuclear cells, taken in the second trimester of pregnancy. The receptor set was obtained from a female donor in good health, enrolled as a control in a pregnancy study. The conserved cysteine and the conserved F or W are not part of the CDR3 here. The listing skips clone size in some rows; elsewhere it reads once, few, many or a size class.

clone_size	v_call	j_call	cdr3_aa
-	TRBV10-3	TRBJ2-6	AIGPGSGANVLT
-	TRBV28	TRBJ2-5	ASRPQGGETQY
-	TRBV19	TRBJ2-1	ASSVLGSSNEQF
-	TRBV7-2	TRBJ1-2	ASSLDVSGEGYT
-	TRBV6-1	TRBJ2-7	ASSEEGSGG
-	TRBV5-1	TRBJ1-2	ASSPPGQGYYGYT
-	TRBV19	TRBJ2-2	ASSMGRDTGELF
-	TRBV2	TRBJ2-1	ASREVRLGDNEQF
once	TRBV13	TRBJ2-5	ASNILGRAFEVETQY
once	TRBV4-1	TRBJ1-2	ASSKPDRGGYT
-	TRBV6-6	TRBJ2-1	ASSYSMGQYNEQF
-	TRBV5-1	TRBJ1-2	ASSLGDRDGSGYT
-	TRBV10-3	TRBJ2-1	AIREFLAGSYNEQF
-	TRBV5-5	TRBJ2-7	ASSLPGFEQY
-	TRBV28	TRBJ2-7	ASSFGGSSVEQY
-	TRBV25-1	TRBJ2-3	ASSEGGGPDTQY
-	TRBV15	TRBJ1-2	ATTPVTGIRSYT
-	TRBV18	TRBJ1-1	ASSPSQTGLNTEAF